Each of the 2 T cell receptor beta chains below was sequenced from the same sample in a study of T cells in Graves' hyperthyroidism and ophthalmopathy. Template material for amplifying TCR beta CDR3 regions consisted of RNA transcripts. An initial round of RT-PCR targeting the TCR CDR3 relied on the HTBI primer set. TCRdb processed the multiplex PCR reads anew with MiXCR; each CDR3 protein has one entry. In the table there are just over 550,000 distinct CDR3 sequences, about 45% of which are singletons. Sequencing input: peripheral blood or thyroid tissue (not recorded which). Receptor source: a woman younger than 30 with Graves' hyperthyroidism.

The gene calls are TRBV20-1 and TRBJ2-7; D possibly matches TRBD1 or TRBD2 (5 bases each). V was cut by 6 bases and J by 9 bases, with 18 bases left in between. The CDR3 spans 12 residues. Germline values: CDR1 DFQATT, CDR2 SNEGSKA (reference sequence). CDR3 sequence (DNA): TGCAGTGCAAGGGACCCCCGGGATACGCAGTACTTC. Translation gives CSARDPRDTQYF.

The rearrangement joins TRBV29-1 to TRBJ1-2; possible D gene TRBD1, 6 bases. With 5 bases removed from V and 12 bases from J, the gap between germline ends came to 19 bases. The CDR3 extends over 12 amino acids. The germline gives CDR1 SQVTM, CDR2 ANQGSEA. The CDR3 bases are TGCAGCGTTACGACTAGCGGGGACATCCACACCTTC. It yields the protein CSVTTSGDIHTF.